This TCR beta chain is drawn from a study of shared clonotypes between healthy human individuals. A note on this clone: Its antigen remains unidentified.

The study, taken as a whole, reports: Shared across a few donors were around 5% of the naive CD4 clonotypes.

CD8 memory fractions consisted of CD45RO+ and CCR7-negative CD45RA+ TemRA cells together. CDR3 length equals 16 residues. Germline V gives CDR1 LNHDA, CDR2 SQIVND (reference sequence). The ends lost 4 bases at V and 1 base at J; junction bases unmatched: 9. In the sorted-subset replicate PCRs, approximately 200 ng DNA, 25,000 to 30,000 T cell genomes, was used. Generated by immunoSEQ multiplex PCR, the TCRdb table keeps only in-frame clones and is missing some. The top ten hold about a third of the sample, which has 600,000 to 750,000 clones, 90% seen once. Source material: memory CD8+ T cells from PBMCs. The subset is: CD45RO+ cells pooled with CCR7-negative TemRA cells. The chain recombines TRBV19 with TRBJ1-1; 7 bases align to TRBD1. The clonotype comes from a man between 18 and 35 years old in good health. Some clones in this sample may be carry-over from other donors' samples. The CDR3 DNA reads TGTGCCAGTAGTAGGGGATTGACAGGGCCGAACACTGAAGCTTTCTTT. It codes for CASSRGLTGPNTEAFF.